Below are 20 T cell receptor beta chains sequenced from a single sample in a study of blood T cells in healthy people across ages. A second roughly 7 to 12 cycle PCR used barcoded and J-beta primers. Each CDR3 protein gets one entry after TCRdb re-called the 5' RACE reads with MiXCR. The sample yields 650,000 to 700,000 distinct CDR3 sequences, roughly 32% seen once. The specimen sequenced was blood. These receptors originate from a woman at least 80 years old in good health.

Ten or more counts support this clonotype. The chain combines TRBV7-6 with TRBJ2-7, with D maybe TRBD2 (6 bases). CDR3 length: 15 amino acids. Looked up from germline, CDR1 is SGHVS and CDR2 is FNYEAQ. The ends were cut back, 5 bases at V and 6 bases at J, with 20 bases in the middle. The CDR3 nucleotides are TGTGCCAGCAGCCCCAATGGAAGGGTGGAGGGCGAGCAGTACTTC. Its translation is CASSPNGRVEGEQYF.

This clonotype occurred many times. The V call is TRBV29-1, the J call TRBJ1-2; D call uncertain. The CDR3 is 13 amino acids. CDR1 is SQVTM, CDR2 ANQGSEA, per germline. V was cut by 0 bases and J by 3 bases, with 8 bases left in between. DNA for the CDR3: TGCAGCGTTGAAGAGGCCGGGGACTATGGCTACACCTTC. Translating it yields CSVEEAGDYGYTF.

This clonotype was observed a handful of times. The chain links TRBV6-1 to TRBJ2-7, with D uncertain. Trimming removed 2 bases at V and 4 bases at J, with 6 bases between. The CDR3 sequence is 12 residues long. CDR1 is MNHNS, CDR2 SASEGT, per germline. CDR3 sequence (DNA): TGTGCCAGCAGTGAATTTAGATACGAGCAGTACTTC. It specifies CASSEFRYEQYF.

This clonotype came up once. The chain carries TRBV6-2 or TRBV6-3 and TRBJ2-3, with D perhaps TRBD2 (6 bases). CDR1 and CDR2 (germline): MNHEY, SVGEGT. The CDR3 is made up of 14 amino acids. Trimming cost V 6 bases and J 0 bases, with 10 bases left between them. CDR3 nucleotides: TGTGCCAGCAGACAACGGGGGAGCACAGATACGCAGTATTTT. It encodes CASRQRGSTDTQYF.

This clonotype has a count of ten or more. This chain uses TRBV7-7 with TRBJ2-7, with D tentatively TRBD2 (6 bases). The CDR3 length is 14 residues. CDR1 is SSHAT and CDR2 is FNYEAQ in the germline V gene (reference sequence). The CDR3 region has the DNA TGTGCTAGACCGATGGGACTGGAGGGTTACGAGCAGTACTTC. This gives the protein CARPMGLEGYEQYF.

Ten or more counts support this clonotype. This chain's CDR3 is CASSVALAGLTDTQYF. The CDR3 nucleotides are TGTGCCAGCAGCGTAGCTCTAGCGGGGCTCACAGATACGCAGTATTTT. The gene calls are TRBV9 and TRBJ2-3, with TRBD2 matching 9 bases. CDR1 is SGDLS, CDR2 YYNGEE, per germline. This CDR3 comprises 16 residues. J gave up 2 bases and V 0 bases, and 4 bases lay outside the gene matches.

As to this clonotype: At one end, the junction sequence differs from germline, possibly due to a read error. The chain uses TRBV7-2 and TRBJ2-1; possibly TRBD1 for D (5 bases). The germline V gene has CDR1 SGHTA and CDR2 FQGNSA. The CDR3 has 15 residues. The CDR3 DNA sequence: TGTGCCAGCAGCTTAGCAGGGGCAGGCTACAATGAGCGGTTCTTC. This codes for CASSLAGAGYNERFF.

The chain carries TRBV7-3 and TRBJ1-1; TRBD1 matches 7 bases. Germline values: CDR1 SGHTA, CDR2 FQGTGA. The CDR3 contains 13 residues. V shed 5 bases and J 4 bases; nucleotides not matched to a gene: 4. The CDR3 DNA reads TGTGCCAGCAGCAAGGGGGCTAGCACTGAAGCTTTCTTT. This gives the protein CASSKGASTEAFF. The variable domain in full, with the rest retrieved from reference TRBV7-3 and TRBJ1-1, is GAGVSQTPSNKVTEKGKYVELRCDPISGHTALYWYRQSLGQGPEFLIYFQGTGAADDSGLPNDRFFAVRPEGSVSTLKIQRTERGDSAVYLCASSKGASTEAFFGQGTRLTVV.

This clonotype has a handful of counts. This may come from a read error, since a much larger clone is one base off. The chain employs TRBV10-3 and TRBJ2-7, with TRBD1 identical over 11 bases. Germline lookup yields CDR1 ENHRY and CDR2 SYGVKD. The CDR3 covers 15 residues. The junction had 9 bases not matched to a gene; V was cut back by 6 bases and J by 5 bases. The CDR3 nucleotides read TGTGCCATCAGATCGGGACAGGGGGATTGGGACGAGCAGTACTTC. Residues: CAIRSGQGDWDEQYF.

The V and J genes are TRBV5-1 and TRBJ1-1; tentatively, D is TRBD1 (5 bases). CDR3 length equals 14 residues. Looked up from germline, CDR1 is SGHRS and CDR2 is YFSETQ. The V end lost 3 bases, the J end lost 4 bases, and 13 bases lay between the germline ends. CDR3 DNA sequence: TGCGCCAGCAGCTGGACGGGGGTTGCCACTGAAGCTTTCTTT. It is translated as CASSWTGVATEAFF.

Notes on this clonotype: A read error is possible here, since a much larger clone lies one base away. The chain joins TRBV18 to TRBJ1-5, with D tentatively TRBD1 (6 bases). In germline, CDR1 is KGHSH, CDR2 LQKENI. CDR3 length: 13 residues. CDR3 loop: CASSPGRGQPRHF. The CDR3 DNA reads as TGTGCCAGCTCACCAGGACGGGGGCAGCCCCGGCATTTT.

As to this clonotype: A single base separates this from a much larger clone, so it may be a read error. V usage is TRBV5-1 and J usage is TRBJ2-1; possibly TRBD1 for D (6 bases). The J call may be incorrect, as the DNA end agrees better with TRBJ2-7. The CDR3 covers 15 residues. Per the germline V gene, CDR1 is SGHRS and CDR2 is YFSETQ. The CDR3 sequence: CASSATTGSNNEQYF. In DNA form, the CDR3 reads TGCGCCAGCAGCGCGACTACAGGGTCCAACAATGAGCAGTACTTC.

This clonotype has at least ten counts. The chain combines TRBV20-1 with TRBJ1-1; the D is unclear. The V gene's germline CDR1 is DFQATT and CDR2 SNEGSKA (reference sequence). The length of the CDR3 is 13 residues. Deletions cut 1 base from V and 3 bases from J, with 9 bases between. As DNA, the CDR3 is TGCAGTGCTAGAGCCCGACAAGACACTGAAGCTTTCTTT. It specifies CSARARQDTEAFF.

This clonotype showed up many times. The chain couples TRBV6-2 or TRBV6-3 to TRBJ2-7; D remains ambiguous. Germline loops: CDR1 MNHEY, CDR2 SVGEGT. The CDR3 consists of 13 residues. Trimming pared 5 bases from V and 2 bases from J, leaving 10 bases between. The CDR3 bases are TGTGCCAGCAGTCCTCTTAATACCTACGAGCAGTACTTC. Translation gives CASSPLNTYEQYF.

This clonotype was seen a single time. This may come from a read error, since a much larger clone is one base off. V is TRBV7-2 and J is TRBJ2-6; 7 bases are shared with TRBD1. Germline values: CDR1 SGHTA, CDR2 FQGNSA. J was trimmed by 9 bases and V by 5 bases; bases with no gene match: 7. The CDR3 contains 14 residues. This chain's CDR3 is CASSPGQVVNVLTF. CDR3 coding DNA: TGTGCCAGCAGCCCCGGACAGGTCGTCAACGTCCTGACTTTC.

Concerning this clonotype: One base away lies a much larger clone, so this may be a sequencing read error. This chain uses TRBV7-2 with TRBJ1-2; D is uncertain. CDR3 length equals 13 residues. Trimming pared 0 bases from V and 10 bases from J, leaving 12 bases between. Germline V CDR1 and CDR2: SGHTA, FQGNSA. CDR3 region: CASSLALVSDYTF. Written as DNA, the CDR3 is TGTGCCAGCAGCTTAGCGTTAGTGAGTGACTACACCTTC.

Details on this clonotype: This clone may be a read error of a much larger clone one base away. The chain is built from TRBV3-1 and TRBJ2-5; 9 positions agree with TRBD2. This CDR3 region has 15 residues. Germline lookup yields CDR1 LGHDT and CDR2 YNNKEL (reference sequence). With 1 base clipped from V and 11 bases from J, the junction kept 11 bases outside the gene matches. The CDR3 nucleotides are TGTGCCAGCAGCCAAGTGGGGACTAGCTACAATGAGCAGTACTTC. Translating gives CASSQVGTSYNEQYF.

With respect to this clonotype: A much larger clone sits a single nucleotide away, making a read error possible. The chain employs TRBV20-1 and TRBJ2-1; D not resolved. Germline loops: CDR1 DFQATT, CDR2 SNEGSKA (reference sequence). The CDR3 contains 13 residues. V lost 3 bases, J lost 13 bases, and 19 bases lay in between. This CDR3 reads CSARRPSQETQFF. The CDR3 DNA sequence: TGCAGTGCTAGGAGACCCTCCCAAGAGACCCAGTTCTTC.

This clonotype was detected a few times. The rearrangement joins TRBV6-6 to TRBJ1-1; D is unclear. Germline CDR1 reads MNHNY; CDR2 reads SVGAGI (reference sequence). V lost 8 bases and J 1 base, leaving 14 bases between the germline ends. CDR3 length: 14 amino acids. CDR3 bases: TGTGCCAGCTCGTTTTCAGCTGGGAACACTGAAGCTTTCTTT. It encodes CASSFSAGNTEAFF.

The chain has TRBV2 and TRBJ2-4; D perhaps matches TRBD2 (7 bases). The CDR3 covers 15 residues. Trimming removed 3 bases from V and 6 bases from J, with 15 bases in between. Per the germline V gene, CDR1 is SNHLY and CDR2 is FYNNEI. The CDR3 DNA is TGTGCCAGCAGTGACGCGGGGGCCTTGGGAAACATTCAGTACTTC. It yields the protein CASSDAGALGNIQYF.